The entry below gives a single TCR beta chain sequence along with its context. Its antigen is currently unknown. CDR3 length: 14 amino acids. In germline, CDR1 is SGHRS, CDR2 YFSETQ. These data are taken from a study of monozygotic twins with inflammatory bowel disease. Study-level points and caveats: Especially with disease activity, IBD patients had fewer clonotypes in common with others than healthy twins did. The data did not back a single strong IBD-associated clonotype or signal.

PCR of TCRalpha and TCRbeta cDNA was nested, with two rounds of about 15 and 9 cycles. TCRdb re-called the 5' RACE reads and gives one entry per CDR3 protein, without DNA. The sample holds 150,000 to 200,000 distinct CDR3 sequences. The chain recombines TRBV5-1 with TRBJ2-2; TCRdb selects TRBD1, and the lack of DNA leaves this call unchecked. Sequenced sample: blood. This clonotype originated in a human donor with ulcerative colitis or Crohn's disease, or a healthy co-twin of an affected twin (not recorded which). The CDR3: CASSSKTGNGELFF.